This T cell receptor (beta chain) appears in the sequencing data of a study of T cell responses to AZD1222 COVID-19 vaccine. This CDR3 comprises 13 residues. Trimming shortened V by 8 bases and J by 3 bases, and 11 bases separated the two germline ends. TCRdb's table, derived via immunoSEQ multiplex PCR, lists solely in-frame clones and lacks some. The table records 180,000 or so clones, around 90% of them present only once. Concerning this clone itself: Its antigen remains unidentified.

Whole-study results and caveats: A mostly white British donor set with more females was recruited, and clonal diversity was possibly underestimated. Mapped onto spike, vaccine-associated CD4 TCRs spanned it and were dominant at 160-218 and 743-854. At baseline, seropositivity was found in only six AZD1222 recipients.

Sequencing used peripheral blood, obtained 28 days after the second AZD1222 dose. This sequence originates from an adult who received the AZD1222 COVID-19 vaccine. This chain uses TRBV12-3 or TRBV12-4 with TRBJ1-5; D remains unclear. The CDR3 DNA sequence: TGTGCCAGCCGAGGGTTGGCCAATCAGCCCCAGCATTTT. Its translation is CASRGLANQPQHF.